This record looks at one T cell receptor beta chain sequence and its context. Per the original methods: The assay estimated nucleated cells by amplifying reference gene primers. Here immunoSEQ multiplex PCR was the method, and the copy in TCRdb shows in-frame clones only, minus some. That table is the source of V, J and clone size, and D and trimming were worked out from the DNA. The sample consists of 70,000 to 85,000 clones, around 88% of them appearing once. The sample originates from a study of blood T cell repertoires in COVID-19. Study overall: From the United States, Italy and Spain came samples of acute and convalescent COVID-19. Sources were T cells, B-cell-depleted T cells, or PBMCs; the material itself was cDNA or gDNA.

Germline V gene data show CDR1 as SQVTM and CDR2 as ANQGSEA. The CDR3 covers 13 residues. V gave up 6 bases and J gave up 6 bases, with 15 bases separating them. The source material was peripheral blood. The clonotype was recovered from an elderly man with active or convalescent COVID-19. The chain couples TRBV29-1 to TRBJ2-4; the D gene is possibly TRBD1 (5 bases). CDR3 sequence reads: CSVGAGALNIQYF. The CDR3 nucleotides are TGCAGCGTCGGAGCTGGGGCATTAAACATTCAGTACTTC.